The next 17 T cell receptor beta chains were all read from a single sample in a study of spatial heterogeneity in lung cancer. Time point indicated: sample taken at primary tumor resection. TCRdb re-derived calls from the 5' RACE reads in MiXCR, one entry per CDR3 protein. The sample holds fewer than 2,500 distinct CDR3 sequences; 13% are singletons and the top ten take 20% to 25%. The sample here was normal lung tissue next to the tumor, taken at surgery. The receptors originated from a female donor with early-stage non-small cell lung cancer.

This clonotype was picked up many times. V and J are TRBV7-2 and TRBJ2-5; 7 bases are shared with TRBD1. The CDR3 extends over 15 amino acids. Germline CDR1 SGHTA, CDR2 FQGNSA. The V and J ends lost 3 bases and 2 bases, in that order; junction bases with no gene match: 6. The DNA for the CDR3 is TGTGCCAGCAGCTTCAACAAGGGGGCTCAAGAGACCCAGTACTTC. It yields the protein CASSFNKGAQETQYF. Full variable domain (outside the CDR3, taken from reference TRBV7-2 and TRBJ2-5): GAGVSQSPSNKVTEKGKDVELRCDPISGHTALYWYRQSLGQGLEFLIYFQGNSAPDKSGLPSDRFSAERTGGSVSTLTIQRTQQEDSAVYLCASSFNKGAQETQYFGPGTRLLVL.

This clonotype was counted many times. One junction end disagrees with the germline gene, perhaps due to a read error. The chain has TRBV3-1 and TRBJ1-2; D ambiguous. Germline V CDR1 and CDR2: LGHDT, YNNKEL (reference sequence). CDR3 length: 15 amino acids. DNA for the CDR3: TGTGTCAGCAGCCAGAGGGCCCAGACCCTTCATGGCTACACCTTC. Translating it yields CVSSQRAQTLHGYTF.

In this sample, this clonotype is medium-sized. V is TRBV29-1 and J is TRBJ1-2; D is ambiguous. CDR1 is SQVTM, CDR2 ANQGSEA, per germline. Trimming removed 3 bases from V and 7 bases from J, with 18 bases in between. The CDR3 loop spans 14 amino acids. CDR3 DNA sequence: TGCAGCGTTGATTGGGCGGAACGAAGGTCTGGCTACACCTTC. It yields the protein CSVDWAERRSGYTF.

This clonotype is medium-sized (0.01 to 0.1%) by share. V usage is TRBV20-1 and J usage is TRBJ2-1; no definite D call. CDR3 length: 8 amino acids. CDR1 and CDR2 from the germline V gene are DFQATT and SNEGSKA (reference sequence). V dropped 3 bases and J dropped 16 bases, with 7 bases sitting between them. The chain's CDR3 is CSASGPFF. The CDR3 bases are TGCAGTGCTAGTGGGCCCTTCTTC.

The rearrangement uses TRBV12-3 or TRBV12-4 and TRBJ1-1; possibly TRBD1 for D (5 bases). V gave up 5 bases and J gave up 0 bases, with 16 bases separating them. The CDR3 loop spans 16 amino acids. CDR3 residues: CASSRLTGRLNTEAFF. CDR3 nucleotides: TGTGCCAGCAGTCGCTTGACGGGACGGCTGAACACTGAAGCTTTCTTT.

This clonotype turned up a few times. The rearrangement uses TRBV6-6 and TRBJ2-7, with D unclear. Germline V CDR1 and CDR2: MNHNY, SVGAGI (reference sequence). The CDR3 spans 11 residues. V shed 7 bases and J shed 3 bases, with 7 bases lying between them. The CDR3, as DNA: TGTGCCAGCACCGCCCACTACGAGCAGTACTTC. This sequence encodes CASTAHYEQYF.

This clonotype is termed medium-sized. CDR3 sequence: CASSSQSSQGAEAFF. As DNA, the CDR3 is TGTGCCAGCAGCTCACAATCTTCACAGGGGGCTGAAGCTTTCTTT. The chain combines TRBV7-8 with TRBJ1-1, with 8 bases that match TRBD1. From germline, CDR1 is SGHVS and CDR2 FQNEAQ. With 4 bases clipped from V and 6 bases from J, the junction kept 10 bases outside the gene matches. The CDR3 runs to 15 residues.

This clonotype is medium-sized. The chain employs TRBV6-1 and TRBJ2-7, with 10 nucleotides matching TRBD1. Trimming at V came to 6 bases and at J to 2 bases, leaving 7 bases not matched to a gene. CDR3 length equals 15 residues. Germline CDR1 is MNHNS and CDR2 is SASEGT. CDR3 nucleotides: TGTGCCAGCAGACCCGACAGGGGGCTGGCCTACGAGCAGTACTTC. This gives the protein CASRPDRGLAYEQYF.

By sample share, this clonotype is medium-sized (0.01 to 0.1%). CDR3 loop: CSATGTSGELFF. Written as DNA, the CDR3 is TGCAGTGCTACCGGGACCTCCGGGGAGCTGTTTTTT. The rearrangement joins TRBV20-1 to TRBJ2-2; D is tentatively TRBD1 or TRBD2 (5 bases each). Trimming cost V 4 bases and J 6 bases, with 9 bases left between them. CDR1 is DFQATT and CDR2 is SNEGSKA in the germline V gene (reference sequence). The CDR3 length is 12 residues.

This clonotype was detected a few times. The CDR3 DNA reads as TGTGCCAGCAGTTTTGGGGCGTACACTGAAGCTTTCTTT. This sequence encodes CASSFGAYTEAFF. The chain couples TRBV27 to TRBJ1-1; a weak D match, TRBD1 (5 bases). The CDR3 is made up of 13 amino acids. Germline values: CDR1 MNHEY, CDR2 SMNVEV (reference sequence). V lost 3 bases, J lost 3 bases, and 8 bases lay in between.

This clonotype was counted many times. The chain recombines TRBV9 with TRBJ1-1; maybe TRBD1 (6 bases). The germline CDR1 and CDR2 sequences are SGDLS and YYNGEE. This CDR3 comprises 14 residues. Deletions cut 4 bases from V and 11 bases from J, with 21 bases between. The CDR3 DNA follows: TGTGCCAGCAGCCCCCGGGGGGCCGGGTCCGTCGCTTTCTTT. As protein: CASSPRGAGSVAFF. Based on the CDR3 plus reference TRBV9 and TRBJ1-1, the full variable domain is DSGVTQTPKHLITATGQRVTLRCSPRSGDLSVYWYQQSLDQGLQFLIQYYNGEERAKGNILERFSAQQFPDLHSELNLSSLELGDSALYFCASSPRGAGSVAFFGQGTRLTVV.

By share, this clonotype counts as medium-sized. Because it lacks the conserved phenylalanine or tryptophan at the end, this CDR3 is likely a read error. Because the CDR3's place on the DNA is in doubt, the DNA is left out and the CDR3 is given as listed by TCRdb. The rearrangement links TRBV20-1 to TRBJ2-3; the D call of TRBD1 is as the table states it, not checked on the DNA. The CDR3 has 11 residues if both end residues are counted. The germline V gene encodes CDR1 DFQATT and CDR2 SNEGSKA (reference sequence). The CDR3 loop is CSAKGQGAPVV.

This clonotype is labeled as medium-sized (0.01 to 0.1%). In nucleotides, the CDR3 is TGCGCCAGCAGCCCGGGGGGGGCGAACACCGGGGAGCTGTTTTTT. Protein: CASSPGGANTGELFF. The genes are TRBV5-1 and TRBJ2-2, with 8 bases that match TRBD2. CDR3 length: 15 amino acids. J was trimmed by 0 bases and V by 4 bases; bases with no gene match: 2. The germline CDR1 and CDR2 sequences are SGHRS and YFSETQ.

The chain has TRBV12-3 or TRBV12-4 and TRBJ2-7, with TRBD2 matching 7 bases. This CDR3 has 17 residues. J gave up 6 bases and V 3 bases, and 17 bases lay outside the gene matches. CDR3 DNA sequence: TGTGCCAGCAGTTTCGCCCTCGGGGCGCGGGAGTCCCCCGAGCAGTACTTC. This codes for CASSFALGARESPEQYF.

By its share, this clonotype is medium-sized (0.01 to 0.1%). V usage is TRBV6-1 and J usage is TRBJ1-5; D is unresolved. The CDR3 totals 12 residues. Trimming removed 2 bases from V and 9 bases from J, with 8 bases in between. Germline V gene data show CDR1 as MNHNS and CDR2 as SASEGT. CDR3 in DNA: TGTGCCAGCAGTGAAAATCCACGGCCCCAGCATTTT. Translating it yields CASSENPRPQHF.

By frequency in the sample, this clonotype is large. The V gene is TRBV12-3 or TRBV12-4, the J gene TRBJ1-2, with 12 nucleotides matching TRBD1. CDR3 length: 14 amino acids. J gave up 8 bases and V 7 bases, and 8 bases lay outside the gene matches. CDR3 nucleotide sequence: TGTGCCAGCAATCAGGGACAGGGGGCTTACGGCTACACCTTC. Residues: CASNQGQGAYGYTF.

This clonotype is judged medium-sized. This chain connects TRBV5-1 to TRBJ2-1; D gene ambiguous. Germline lookup yields CDR1 SGHRS and CDR2 YFSETQ. V was pared by 2 bases and J by 10 bases, with 16 bases between. The CDR3 runs to 14 residues. CDR3 sequence: CASSFDRRPSEQFF. The DNA of the CDR3 is TGCGCCAGCAGCTTCGACCGGAGACCCAGCGAGCAGTTCTTC. Combining the CDR3 with reference TRBV5-1 and TRBJ2-1 gives the whole variable domain KAGVTQTPRYLIKTRGQQVTLSCSPISGHRSVSWYQQTPGQGLQFLFEYFSETQRNKGNFPGRFSGRQFSNSRSEMNVSTLELGDSALYLCASSFDRRPSEQFFGPGTRLTVL.